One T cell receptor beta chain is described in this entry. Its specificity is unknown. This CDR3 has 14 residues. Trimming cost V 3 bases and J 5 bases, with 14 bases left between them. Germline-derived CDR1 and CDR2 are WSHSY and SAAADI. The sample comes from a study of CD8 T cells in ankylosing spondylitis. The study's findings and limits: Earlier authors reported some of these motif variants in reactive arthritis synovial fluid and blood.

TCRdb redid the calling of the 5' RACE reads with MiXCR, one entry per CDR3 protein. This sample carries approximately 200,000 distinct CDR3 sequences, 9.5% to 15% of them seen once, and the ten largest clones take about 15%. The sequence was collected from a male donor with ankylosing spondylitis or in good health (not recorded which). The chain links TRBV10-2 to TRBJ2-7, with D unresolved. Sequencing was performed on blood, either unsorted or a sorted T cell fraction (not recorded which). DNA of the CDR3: TGCGCCAGCAGTGACCGCCTACGGGCTGACGAGCAGTACTTC. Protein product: CASSDRLRADEQYF.